This entry lists 29 T cell receptor beta chains sequenced from one sample in a study of OX40 agonist ivuxolimab in advanced cancers. Profiling relied on immunoSEQ multiplex PCR, and the TCRdb table lists in-frame clones only, not all of them. The data hold approximately 65,000 clones, with roughly 82% observed a single time. The material was CD4+ or CD8+ T cells sorted from blood, obtained in a trial of the OX40 agonist ivuxolimab. The source is an adult with an advanced solid tumor such as melanoma, head and neck, liver or kidney cancer.

The chain has TRBV10-2 and TRBJ2-3; the D gene could be TRBD1 or TRBD2 (5 bases each). Trimming took 9 bases from V and 5 from J, leaving 21 bases between them. CDR3 length: 15 residues. Germline CDR1 and CDR2: WSHSY and SAAADI. Here the CDR3 reads CASMPNPRDGDTQYF. The CDR3 region has the DNA TGCGCCAGTATGCCTAACCCACGGGACGGAGATACGCAGTATTTT.

This sequence joins TRBV27 and TRBJ2-2, with no clear D. V was cut by 8 bases and J by 6 bases, with 10 bases left in between. Germline CDR1 MNHEY, CDR2 SMNVEV (reference sequence). The CDR3 sequence is 12 residues long. The CDR3 sequence: CASRSGPGELFF. The CDR3 DNA sequence: TGTGCCAGCCGCTCTGGGCCCGGGGAGCTGTTTTTT.

The chain recombines TRBV30 with TRBJ2-4; tentatively, D is TRBD1 (6 bases). The CDR3 runs to 12 residues. V was trimmed by 2 bases and J by 7 bases, leaving 9 bases between them. Germline CDR1 is GTSNPN and CDR2 is SVGIG (reference sequence). The CDR3 nucleotides read TGTGCCTGGAGTTCGGACAGTAACATTCAGTACTTC. It translates to CAWSSDSNIQYF.

The chain uses TRBV28 and TRBJ2-2; TRBD1 agrees at 10 bases. In germline, CDR1 is MDHEN, CDR2 SYDVKM. V lost 3 bases and J lost 7; bases outside the gene matches: 8. The CDR3 is 16 amino acids. In nucleotides, the CDR3 is TGTGCCAGCAGTTTGTGGGGACAGGGGTACTTCGGGGAGCTGTTTTTT. This gives the protein CASSLWGQGYFGELFF.

The chain couples TRBV7-2 to TRBJ1-2; D gene ambiguous. CDR3 length: 12 amino acids. Germline CDR1 reads SGHTA; CDR2 reads FQGNSA. The V gene lost 4 bases and the J gene lost 8 bases, with 11 bases spanning the gap. CDR3 nucleotides: TGTGCCAGCAGCTCCAAAGTCGGGGGCTACACCTTC. Its protein is CASSSKVGGYTF.

The chain joins TRBV6-1 to TRBJ1-1; no firm D call. V gave up 4 bases and J gave up 3 bases, with 9 bases separating them. The CDR3 spans 13 residues. Germline V gene sequence: CDR1 MNHNS, CDR2 SASEGT. The CDR3 DNA reads as TGTGCCAGCAGTGCGGGAAGGGACACTGAAGCTTTCTTT. The encoded protein is CASSAGRDTEAFF.

CDR3 nucleotide sequence: TGTGCCAGCAGTGTCGCTGGCACAGATACGCAGTATTTT. Amino acids: CASSVAGTDTQYF. The chain uses TRBV6-4 and TRBJ2-3; D remains unclear. Trimming took off 4 bases at V and 1 base at J, with 6 bases between the two ends. CDR1 is MRHNA and CDR2 is SNTAGT in the germline V gene. The CDR3 covers 13 residues.

The chain joins TRBV28 to TRBJ1-3, with no clear D. The CDR3 loop spans 15 amino acids. The ends were cut back, 4 bases at V and 4 bases at J, with 14 bases in the middle. CDR1 and CDR2 (germline): MDHEN, SYDVKM. The CDR3 loop reads CASSSGNMGGNTIYF. The CDR3 region has the DNA TGTGCCAGCAGTTCCGGGAACATGGGGGGAAACACCATATATTTT.

The V gene is TRBV5-1, the J gene TRBJ2-7; TRBD2 aligns across 9 bases. From germline, CDR1 is SGHRS and CDR2 YFSETQ. This CDR3 has 15 amino acids. The V and J ends lost 1 base and 4 bases, in that order; junction bases with no gene match: 6. This chain's CDR3 is CASSLSSGSEYEQYF. The CDR3 DNA sequence: TGCGCCAGCAGCTTGAGTAGCGGGAGTGAGTACGAGCAGTACTTC.

The gene calls are TRBV9 and TRBJ1-1; D is possibly TRBD1 (6 bases). V lost 3 bases and J 1 base, leaving 10 bases between the germline ends. The germline V gene has CDR1 SGDLS and CDR2 YYNGEE. The CDR3 runs to 14 residues. This CDR3 reads CASSGGQWNTEAFF. CDR3 DNA sequence: TGTGCCAGCAGCGGCGGACAGTGGAACACTGAAGCTTTCTTT.

The chain joins TRBV2 to TRBJ2-3; weak D call: TRBD1 (6 bases). Trimming left V 6 bases short and J 1 base short, with 11 bases between. Germline V gives CDR1 SNHLY, CDR2 FYNNEI. The CDR3 is 14 residues long. In DNA, the CDR3 is TGTGCCAGCAGGGCAGGGGTTGGCACAGATACGCAGTATTTT. It yields the protein CASRAGVGTDTQYF. Combining the CDR3 with reference TRBV2 and TRBJ2-3 gives the whole variable domain EPEVTQTPSHQVTQMGQEVILRCVPISNHLYFYWYRQILGQKVEFLVSFYNNEISEKSEIFDDQFSVERPDGSNFTLKIRSTKLEDSAMYFCASRAGVGTDTQYFGPGTRLTVL.

This chain connects TRBV7-8 to TRBJ1-5, with a possible D match to TRBD1 (5 bases). This CDR3 is 16 amino acids long. Germline V gives CDR1 SGHVS, CDR2 FQNEAQ. V was trimmed by 5 bases and J by 0 bases, leaving 14 bases between them. In DNA, the CDR3 is TGTGCCAGCAGCACTCGGGGGTCAGGTAGCAATCAGCCCCAGCATTTT. Protein product: CASSTRGSGSNQPQHF.

This chain links TRBV27 with TRBJ2-7; 11 nucleotides align to TRBD1. The V segment lost 5 bases and the J segment 2 bases; nucleotides outside the gene matches: 5. Germline-derived CDR1 and CDR2 are MNHEY and SMNVEV (reference sequence). There are 15 residues in the CDR3. The CDR3 here is CASSPRTGGPYEQYF. The CDR3 DNA is TGTGCCAGCAGTCCCAGGACAGGGGGCCCCTACGAGCAGTACTTC.

DNA of the CDR3: TGTGCCAGCAGCTTAGGGTCCGGGGCAGAGCAGTACGTC. Encoded protein: CASSLGSGAEQYV. The gene calls are TRBV11-2 and TRBJ2-7; D might be TRBD1 or TRBD2, each matching 5 bases. Deletions cut 1 base from V and 7 bases from J, with 11 bases between. From germline, CDR1 is SGHAT and CDR2 FQNNGV. The CDR3 consists of 13 residues.

The rearrangement uses TRBV5-4 and TRBJ1-1, with 7 bases that match TRBD1. The CDR3 has 13 amino acids. Germline-derived CDR1 and CDR2 are SGHNT and YYREEE (reference sequence). After removal of 4 bases from V and 4 bases from J, the junction contained 4 bases not matched to a gene. The CDR3 is CASSEQGITEAFF. Written as DNA, the CDR3 is TGTGCCAGCAGCGAACAGGGGATCACTGAAGCTTTCTTT.

The rearrangement uses TRBV28 and TRBJ2-2; TRBD1 agrees at 10 bases. The V gene end was trimmed by 7 bases and the J gene end by 5 bases; junction bases not matched to a gene: 7. In germline, CDR1 is MDHEN, CDR2 SYDVKM. The CDR3 runs to 15 residues. The CDR3 DNA reads as TGTGCCAGCACCCTGGGGACAGGGGAAACCGGGGAGCTGTTTTTT. It yields the protein CASTLGTGETGELFF. Using reference TRBV28 and TRBJ2-2 for the parts outside the CDR3, the full variable domain is DVKVTQSSRYLVKRTGEKVFLECVQDMDHENMFWYRQDPGLGLRLIYFSYDVKMKEKGDIPEGYSVSREKKERFSLILESASTNQTSMYLCASTLGTGETGELFFGEGSRLTVL.

The chain uses TRBV30 and TRBJ2-7, with D perhaps TRBD1 or TRBD2 (6 bases each). V lost 0 bases and J lost 0, with 12 bases in between. CDR1 and CDR2 (germline): GTSNPN, SVGIG (reference sequence). This CDR3 is built from 15 residues. The DNA for the CDR3 is TGTGCCTGGAGTGTAGGGGGGCTAGCCTCCTACGAGCAGTACTTC. It yields the protein CAWSVGGLASYEQYF.

The rearrangement joins TRBV7-2 to TRBJ2-3, with 7 bases identical to TRBD2. The CDR3 is 14 residues long. CDR1 is SGHTA and CDR2 is FQGNSA in the germline V gene. V shed 1 base, J shed 4 bases, and the junction held 2 bases outside the gene matches. CDR3 in DNA: TGTGCCAGCAGCTTAGGGGGAGGGCCAGATACGCAGTATTTT. Its protein product is CASSLGGGPDTQYF.

This chain connects TRBV5-4 to TRBJ2-1; 14 nucleotides agree with TRBD2. Trimming at V came to 0 bases and at J to 6 bases, leaving 2 bases not matched to a gene. This CDR3 is 16 amino acids long. In germline, CDR1 is SGHNT, CDR2 YYREEE (reference sequence). The CDR3 bases are TGTGCCAGCAGCTTGGGACTAGCGGGAGGGCTCAATGAGCAGTTCTTC. Its protein is CASSLGLAGGLNEQFF.

V and J are TRBV5-4 and TRBJ2-2; tentative D call: TRBD1 (5 bases). CDR1 is SGHNT and CDR2 is YYREEE in the germline V gene (reference sequence). The CDR3 has 15 amino acids. Trimming took 0 bases from V and 7 from J, leaving 13 bases between them. CDR3 sequence reads: CASSLVAGYSGELFF. Here the CDR3 DNA reads TGTGCCAGCAGCTTGGTCGCAGGGTATAGCGGGGAGCTGTTTTTT. Looking up the rest from reference TRBV5-4 and TRBJ2-2 gives the full variable domain: ETGVTQSPTHLIKTRGQQVTLRCSSQSGHNTVSWYQQALGQGPQFIFQYYREEENGRGNFPPRFSGLQFPNYSSELNVNALELDDSALYLCASSLVAGYSGELFFGEGSRLTVL.

The chain is built from TRBV11-2 and TRBJ2-5, with TRBD1 as a possible D gene (8 bases). This CDR3 spans 15 amino acids. Germline assignment: CDR1 SGHAT and CDR2 FQNNGV. The V and J ends lost 5 bases and 6 bases respectively, with 19 bases between them. The DNA for the CDR3 is TGTGCCAGCAGCCGAGGACAGGGAGGGCGGAAGACCCAGTACTTC. This sequence encodes CASSRGQGGRKTQYF.

Written as DNA, the CDR3 is TGTGCCAGCAGTTCCTCTAGGGGCGCGGCCGAAGCTTTCTTT. It translates to CASSSSRGAAEAFF. The V and J genes are TRBV28 and TRBJ1-1, with D perhaps matching TRBD1 (5 bases). The CDR3 length is 14 residues. The germline V gene encodes CDR1 MDHEN and CDR2 SYDVKM. V was clipped by 4 bases and J by 8 bases, with 17 bases between them. The whole variable domain, filled in from reference TRBV28 and TRBJ1-1, reads DVKVTQSSRYLVKRTGEKVFLECVQDMDHENMFWYRQDPGLGLRLIYFSYDVKMKEKGDIPEGYSVSREKKERFSLILESASTNQTSMYLCASSSSRGAAEAFFGQGTRLTVV.

The chain joins TRBV7-8 to TRBJ1-6; TRBD1 matches at 7 bases. The CDR3 consists of 15 residues. With V trimmed by 4 bases and J by 8 bases, 8 bases remained unmatched. Germline V gene sequence: CDR1 SGHVS, CDR2 FQNEAQ. In nucleotides, the CDR3 is TGTGCCAGCAGCTACAACAGGGGTGCGGATTCACCCCTCCACTTT. Translating it yields CASSYNRGADSPLHF.

This clone was counted between two and nine times. The chain uses TRBV19 and TRBJ2-7; D unresolved. Germline CDR1 LNHDA, CDR2 SQIVND (reference sequence). Trimming pared 0 bases from V and 7 bases from J, leaving 22 bases between. The CDR3 totals 17 residues. Written as DNA, the CDR3 is TGTGCCAGTAGTATAGATACGAAAAAAGTCCTCTTGAGTGAGCAGTACGTC. Its protein is CASSIDTKKVLLSEQYV.

This chain links TRBV6-6 with TRBJ1-1; TRBD1 might be the D (5 bases). The length of the CDR3 is 13 residues. The germline V and J ends were trimmed by 6 bases and 4 bases, with 12 bases remaining between them. Looked up from germline, CDR1 is MNHNY and CDR2 is SVGAGI (reference sequence). CDR3 sequence reads: CASRRDPSTEAFF. The CDR3, as DNA: TGTGCCAGCAGGAGGGACCCCAGCACTGAAGCTTTCTTT.

J is TRBJ2-2 and V is TRBV5-4; D is undetermined. The CDR3 length is 13 residues. Germline CDR1 and CDR2: SGHNT and YYREEE (reference sequence). Trimming shortened V by 0 bases and J by 7 bases, and 7 bases separated the two germline ends. CDR3 loop: CASSLEDIGELFF. In DNA, the CDR3 is TGTGCCAGCAGCTTGGAGGATATCGGGGAGCTGTTTTTT.

The V call is TRBV2, the J call TRBJ2-7; the D gene is possibly TRBD1 (6 bases). Trimming took off 5 bases at V and 6 bases at J, with 11 bases between the two ends. CDR3 length: 12 amino acids. Per germline, CDR1 SNHLY and CDR2 FYNNEI. In DNA form, the CDR3 reads TGTGCCAGCAGTCGACAGGATGTCGAGCAGTACGTC. Translation: CASSRQDVEQYV.

This clone showed up just once. The chain recombines TRBV19 with TRBJ1-5; D may be TRBD1 (5 bases). CDR1 is LNHDA, CDR2 SQIVND, per germline (reference sequence). The CDR3 sequence is 16 residues long. The V gene lost 5 bases and the J gene lost 1 base, with 15 bases spanning the gap. In DNA form, the CDR3 reads TGTGCCAGTAGTCCCCAGCAGGGATGGAGCAATCAGCCCCAGCATTTT. As protein: CASSPQQGWSNQPQHF.

The V gene is TRBV5-1, the J gene TRBJ1-5, with D maybe TRBD1 (5 bases). CDR1 is SGHRS and CDR2 is YFSETQ in the germline V gene. The CDR3 runs 14 residues. Trimming removed 4 bases at V and 0 bases at J, with 8 bases between. The CDR3 DNA reads as TGCGCCAGCAGCCCGGGGGGTAGCAATCAGCCCCAGCATTTT. Its translation: CASSPGGSNQPQHF.